This TCR beta chain was captured in a study of neurological immune-mediated disorders. Study-level findings and limits: Neither clinical nor MRI features showed any association with the multiple sclerosis repertoire cluster, and the authors stated that larger cohorts are needed. Private repertoires in all groups were suggested, as expanded clones shared no CDR3 amino acid sequences across subjects.

TCRdb processed the 5' RACE reads anew with MiXCR; each CDR3 protein has one entry. The table records around 60,000 distinct CDR3 sequences, under 3.5% of them present only once. The table lists this clonotype with many counts. Its antigen is unidentified. Sequenced input: PBMCs. The source of this sequence is a woman between 55 and 75 years old with multiple sclerosis.

The CDR3 is CASSPSGPGTDTQYF. In nucleotides, the CDR3 is TGTGCCAGCAGTCCCTCAGGGCCTGGAACAGATACGCAGTATTTT. The chain is built from TRBV12-3 or TRBV12-4 and TRBJ2-3; possible D gene TRBD1, 5 bases. Trimming took off 5 bases at V and 3 bases at J, with 15 bases between the two ends. CDR3 length: 15 residues.